The 8 T cell receptor beta chains below come from one sample, sequenced in a study of blood T cell repertoires in COVID-19. Sequencing used immunoSEQ multiplex PCR; TCRdb keeps in-frame clones, though not all of them. The repertoire has tens of thousands of clones, approximately 86% of them found once; the top ten carry less than 2%. The sequenced material came from peripheral blood. These receptors came from an elderly woman with active or convalescent COVID-19.

CDR3 in DNA: TGCGCCAGCAGTGACCCCCGGAGACGGGATGATGGCTACACCTTC. It specifies CASSDPRRRDDGYTF. The rearrangement links TRBV10-2 to TRBJ1-2; the D is unclear. CDR3 size: 15 residues. CDR1 and CDR2 from the germline V gene are WSHSY and SAAADI. V gave up 3 bases and J gave up 6 bases, with 17 bases separating them.

This sequence joins TRBV5-1 and TRBJ1-5; 10 nucleotides match TRBD1. After removal of 4 bases from V and 4 bases from J, the junction contained 5 bases not matched to a gene. CDR3 size: 15 residues. In germline, CDR1 is SGHRS, CDR2 YFSETQ. This CDR3 is CASSGGTGVNQPQHF. The CDR3 DNA sequence: TGCGCCAGCAGCGGGGGGACAGGGGTAAATCAGCCCCAGCATTTT. Full variable domain (remainder filled in from reference TRBV5-1 and TRBJ1-5): KAGVTQTPRYLIKTRGQQVTLSCSPISGHRSVSWYQQTPGQGLQFLFEYFSETQRNKGNFPGRFSGRQFSNSRSEMNVSTLELGDSALYLCASSGGTGVNQPQHFGDGTRLSIL.

V gene TRBV5-6 combines with J gene TRBJ2-7; TRBD1 matches 10 bases. The length of the CDR3 is 14 residues. In germline, CDR1 is SGHDT, CDR2 YYEEEE. After removal of 5 bases from V and 2 bases from J, the junction contained 4 bases not matched to a gene. The CDR3 loop reads CASSSGTGAYEQYF. In DNA form, the CDR3 reads TGTGCCAGCAGTTCCGGGACAGGGGCCTACGAGCAGTACTTC.

This clone was recorded only once. V gene TRBV12-3 or TRBV12-4 combines with J gene TRBJ2-7; TRBD1 agrees at 8 bases. The CDR3 sequence is 13 residues long. V gave up 7 bases and J gave up 3 bases; unmatched junction bases: 5. CDR3 loop: CASTQGQGYEQYF. CDR3 in DNA: TGTGCCAGCACCCAAGGACAGGGCTACGAGCAGTACTTC.

The CDR3 bases are TGCGCCAGCAGCCAAGATGCAGGGGTCGGGAATTCACCCCTCCACTTT. Encoded protein: CASSQDAGVGNSPLHF. This sequence joins TRBV4-3 and TRBJ1-6; a weak D match, TRBD1 (6 bases). Germline-derived CDR1 and CDR2 are LGHNA and YSLEER. The CDR3 runs to 16 residues. With 0 bases removed from V and 7 bases from J, the gap between germline ends came to 13 bases.

The J gene is TRBJ2-2, the V gene TRBV6-5, with D unclear. V gave up 2 bases and J gave up 2 bases, with 6 bases separating them. CDR1 and CDR2 from the germline V gene are MNHEY and SVGAGI. CDR3 length equals 14 residues. CDR3 protein: CASSYERNTGELFF. The CDR3 DNA reads as TGTGCCAGCAGTTACGAGAGAAACACCGGGGAGCTGTTTTTT.

This chain connects TRBV7-2 to TRBJ2-3; 14 bases match TRBD2. The CDR3 extends over 19 amino acids. In germline, CDR1 is SGHTA, CDR2 FQGNSA. Unmatched junction bases numbered 8, after V lost 0 bases and J lost 3 bases. CDR3 loop: CASSLAGTSGGPRTDTQYF. DNA of the CDR3: TGTGCCAGCAGCTTAGCGGGGACTAGCGGGGGTCCGCGAACAGATACGCAGTATTTT.

In its sample, this clone was seen once. The chain couples TRBV5-5 to TRBJ2-1; 8 positions agree with TRBD1. In germline, CDR1 is SGHKS, CDR2 YYEKEE (reference sequence). Losses at the gene ends were 0 bases for V and 3 bases for J; bases not matched to a gene: 2. CDR3 size: 15 residues. The CDR3, as DNA: TGTGCCAGCAGCTTGGCCGGGACAGGCTACAATGAGCAGTTCTTC. Amino acids: CASSLAGTGYNEQFF. Based on the CDR3 plus reference TRBV5-5 and TRBJ2-1, the full variable domain is DAGVTQSPTHLIKTRGQQVTLRCSPISGHKSVSWYQQVLGQGPQFIFQYYEKEERGRGNFPDRFSARQFPNYSSELNVNALLLGDSALYLCASSLAGTGYNEQFFGPGTRLTVL.